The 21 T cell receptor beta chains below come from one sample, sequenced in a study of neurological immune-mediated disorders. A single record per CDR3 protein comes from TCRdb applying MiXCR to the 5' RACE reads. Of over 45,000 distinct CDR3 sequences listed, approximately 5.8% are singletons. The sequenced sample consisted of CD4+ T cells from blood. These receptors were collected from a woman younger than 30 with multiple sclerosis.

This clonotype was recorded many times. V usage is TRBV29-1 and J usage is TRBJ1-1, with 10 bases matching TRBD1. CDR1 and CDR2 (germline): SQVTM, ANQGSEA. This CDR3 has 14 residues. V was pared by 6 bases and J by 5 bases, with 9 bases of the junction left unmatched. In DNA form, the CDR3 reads TGCAGCGTGCAACGCGGGACAGGGGATACTGAAGCTTTCTTT. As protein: CSVQRGTGDTEAFF.

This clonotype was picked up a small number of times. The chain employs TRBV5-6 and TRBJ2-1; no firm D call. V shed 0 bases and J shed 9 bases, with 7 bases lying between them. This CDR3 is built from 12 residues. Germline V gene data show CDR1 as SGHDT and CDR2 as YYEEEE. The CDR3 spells CASSLVQSEQFF. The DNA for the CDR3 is TGTGCCAGCAGCTTGGTTCAGAGTGAGCAGTTCTTC. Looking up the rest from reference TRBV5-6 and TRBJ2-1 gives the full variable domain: DAGVTQSPTHLIKTRGQQVTLRCSPKSGHDTVSWYQQALGQGPQFIFQYYEEEERQRGNFPDRFSGHQFPNYSSELNVNALLLGDSALYLCASSLVQSEQFFGPGTRLTVL.

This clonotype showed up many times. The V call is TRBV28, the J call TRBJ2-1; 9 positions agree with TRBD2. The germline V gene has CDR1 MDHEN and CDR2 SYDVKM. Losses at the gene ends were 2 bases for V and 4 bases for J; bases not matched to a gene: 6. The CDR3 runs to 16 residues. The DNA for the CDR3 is TGTGCCAGCAGTTTAACTAGCGGGTTCTCATACAATGAGCAGTTCTTC. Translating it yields CASSLTSGFSYNEQFF.

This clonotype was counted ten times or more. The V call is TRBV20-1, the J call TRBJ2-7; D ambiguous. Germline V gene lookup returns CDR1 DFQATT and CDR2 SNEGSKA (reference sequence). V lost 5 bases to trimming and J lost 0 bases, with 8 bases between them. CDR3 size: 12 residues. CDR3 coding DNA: TGCAGTGCTCTTGGGTCCTCCTACGAGCAGTACGTC. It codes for CSALGSSYEQYV.

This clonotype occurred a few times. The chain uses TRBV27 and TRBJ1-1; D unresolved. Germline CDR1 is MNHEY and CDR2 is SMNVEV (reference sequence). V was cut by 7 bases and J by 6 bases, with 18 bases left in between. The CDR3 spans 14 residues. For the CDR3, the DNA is TGTGCCAGCATCTACTCGGGAAACACGGCTGAAGCTTTCTTT. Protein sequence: CASIYSGNTAEAFF.

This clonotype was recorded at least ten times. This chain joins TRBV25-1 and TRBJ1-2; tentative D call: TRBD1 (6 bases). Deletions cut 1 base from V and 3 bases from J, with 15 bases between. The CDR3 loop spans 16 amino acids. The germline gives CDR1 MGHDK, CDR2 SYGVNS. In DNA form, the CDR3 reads TGTGCCAGCAGTGAATTAGGAGTCAGGGGTTACTATGGCTACACCTTC. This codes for CASSELGVRGYYGYTF.

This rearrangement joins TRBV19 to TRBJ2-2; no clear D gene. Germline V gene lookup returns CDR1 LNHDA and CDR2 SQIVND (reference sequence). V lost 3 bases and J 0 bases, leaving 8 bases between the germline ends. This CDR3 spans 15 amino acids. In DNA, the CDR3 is TGTGCCAGTAGTATTGGTACGGCGAACACCGGGGAGCTGTTTTTT. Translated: CASSIGTANTGELFF.

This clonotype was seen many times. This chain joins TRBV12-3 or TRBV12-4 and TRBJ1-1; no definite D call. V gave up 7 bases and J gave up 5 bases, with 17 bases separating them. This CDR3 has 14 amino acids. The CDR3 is CASTFRSMRTEAFF. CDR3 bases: TGTGCCAGCACGTTTAGATCCATGCGGACTGAAGCTTTCTTT.

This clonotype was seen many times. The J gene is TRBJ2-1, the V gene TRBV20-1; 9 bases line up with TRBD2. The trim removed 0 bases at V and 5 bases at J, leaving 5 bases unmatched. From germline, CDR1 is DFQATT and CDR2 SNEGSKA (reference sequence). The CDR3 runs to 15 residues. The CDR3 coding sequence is TGCAGTGCTAGAGATCGGGCGGGAGGGAACAATGAGCAGTTCTTC. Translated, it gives CSARDRAGGNNEQFF.

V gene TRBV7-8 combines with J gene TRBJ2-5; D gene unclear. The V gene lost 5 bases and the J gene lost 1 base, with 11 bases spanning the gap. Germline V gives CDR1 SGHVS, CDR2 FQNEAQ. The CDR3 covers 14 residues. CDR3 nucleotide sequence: TGTGCCAGCAGCCGGCAGAACTTCCAAGAGACCCAGTACTTC. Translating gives CASSRQNFQETQYF.

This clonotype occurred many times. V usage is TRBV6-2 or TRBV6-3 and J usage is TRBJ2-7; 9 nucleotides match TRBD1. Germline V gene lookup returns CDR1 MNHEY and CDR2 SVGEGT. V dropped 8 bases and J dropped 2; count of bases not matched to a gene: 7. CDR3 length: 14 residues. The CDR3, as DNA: TGTGCCAGCCTGGGGACAGGGCCCACCTACGAGCAGTACGTC. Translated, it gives CASLGTGPTYEQYV.

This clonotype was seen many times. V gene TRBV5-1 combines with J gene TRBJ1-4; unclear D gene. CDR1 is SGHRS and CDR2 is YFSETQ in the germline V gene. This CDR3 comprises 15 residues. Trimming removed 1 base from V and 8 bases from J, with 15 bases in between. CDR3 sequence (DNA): TGCGCCAGCAGCTTGTCGGGTTCTTATATGGAAAAACTGTTTTTT. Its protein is CASSLSGSYMEKLFF.

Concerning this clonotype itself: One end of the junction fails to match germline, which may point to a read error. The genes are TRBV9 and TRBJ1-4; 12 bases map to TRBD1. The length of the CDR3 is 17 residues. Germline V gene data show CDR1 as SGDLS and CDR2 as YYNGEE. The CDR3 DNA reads TGTGCTAGCAGCGACCGGGACAGGGGGCAACTTACGGAAAAACTGTTTTTT. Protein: CASSDRDRGQLTEKLFF.

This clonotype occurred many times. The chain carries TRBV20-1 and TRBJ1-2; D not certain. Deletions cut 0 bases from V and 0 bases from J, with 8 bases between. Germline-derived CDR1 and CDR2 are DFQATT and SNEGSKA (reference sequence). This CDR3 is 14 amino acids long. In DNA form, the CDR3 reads TGCAGTGCTAGAGAGGTTAACTCTAACTATGGCTACACCTTC. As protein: CSAREVNSNYGYTF.

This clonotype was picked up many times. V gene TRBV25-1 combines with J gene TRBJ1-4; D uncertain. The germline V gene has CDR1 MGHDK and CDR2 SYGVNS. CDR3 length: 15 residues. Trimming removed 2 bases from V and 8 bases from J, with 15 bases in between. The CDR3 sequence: CASSEDGRLGEKLFF. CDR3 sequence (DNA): TGTGCCAGCAGTGAAGACGGGCGTCTCGGCGAAAAACTGTTTTTT.

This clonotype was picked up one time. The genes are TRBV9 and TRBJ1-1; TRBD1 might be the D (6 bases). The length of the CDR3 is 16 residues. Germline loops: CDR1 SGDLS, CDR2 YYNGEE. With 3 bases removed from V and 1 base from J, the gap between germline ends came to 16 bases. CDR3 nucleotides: TGTGCCAGCAGCGGGTGGACAGTAAACAAGAACACTGAAGCTTTCTTT. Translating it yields CASSGWTVNKNTEAFF.

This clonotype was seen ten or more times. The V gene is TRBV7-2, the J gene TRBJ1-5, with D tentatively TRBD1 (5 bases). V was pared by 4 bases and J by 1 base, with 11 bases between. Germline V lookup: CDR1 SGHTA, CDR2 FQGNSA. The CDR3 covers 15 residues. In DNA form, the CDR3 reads TGTGCCAGCAGCTCCTCAGGGAGGAGCAATCAGCCCCAGCATTTT. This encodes CASSSSGRSNQPQHF.

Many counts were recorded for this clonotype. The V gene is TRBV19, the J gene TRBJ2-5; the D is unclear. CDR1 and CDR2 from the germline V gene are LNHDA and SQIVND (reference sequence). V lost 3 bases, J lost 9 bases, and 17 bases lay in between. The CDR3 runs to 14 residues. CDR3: CASSMYGASGAQYF. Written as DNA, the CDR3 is TGTGCCAGTAGTATGTACGGAGCAAGTGGGGCCCAGTACTTC.

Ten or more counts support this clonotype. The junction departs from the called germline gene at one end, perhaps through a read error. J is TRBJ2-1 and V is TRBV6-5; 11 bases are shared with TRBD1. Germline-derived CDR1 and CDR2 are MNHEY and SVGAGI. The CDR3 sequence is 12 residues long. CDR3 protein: CASSRDRGIPVF. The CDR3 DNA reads TGTGCCAGCAGCCGGGACAGGGGGATCCCGGTCTTC.

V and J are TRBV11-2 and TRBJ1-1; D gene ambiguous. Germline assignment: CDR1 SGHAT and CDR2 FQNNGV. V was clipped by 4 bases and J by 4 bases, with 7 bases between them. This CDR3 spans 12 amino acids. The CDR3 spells CASSWISTEAFF. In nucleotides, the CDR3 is TGTGCCAGCAGCTGGATTAGCACTGAAGCTTTCTTT.

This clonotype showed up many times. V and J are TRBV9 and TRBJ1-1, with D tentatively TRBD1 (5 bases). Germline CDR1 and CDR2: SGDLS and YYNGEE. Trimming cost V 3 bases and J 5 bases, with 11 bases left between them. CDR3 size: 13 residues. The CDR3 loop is CASSAGRRTEAFF. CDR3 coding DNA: TGTGCCAGCAGCGCGGGACGAAGGACTGAAGCTTTCTTT.